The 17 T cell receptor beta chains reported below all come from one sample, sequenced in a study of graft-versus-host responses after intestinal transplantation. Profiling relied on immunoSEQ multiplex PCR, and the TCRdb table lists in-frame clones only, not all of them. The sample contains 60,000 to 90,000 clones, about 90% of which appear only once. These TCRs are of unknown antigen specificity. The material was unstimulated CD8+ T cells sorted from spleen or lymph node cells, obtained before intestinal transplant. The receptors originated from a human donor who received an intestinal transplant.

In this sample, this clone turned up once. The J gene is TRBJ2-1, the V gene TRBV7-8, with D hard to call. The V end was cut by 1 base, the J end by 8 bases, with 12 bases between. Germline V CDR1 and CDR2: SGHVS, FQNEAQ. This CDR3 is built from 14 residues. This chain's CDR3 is CASSLGRSIHEQFF. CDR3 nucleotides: TGTGCCAGCAGCTTAGGGCGGTCCATCCATGAGCAGTTCTTC.

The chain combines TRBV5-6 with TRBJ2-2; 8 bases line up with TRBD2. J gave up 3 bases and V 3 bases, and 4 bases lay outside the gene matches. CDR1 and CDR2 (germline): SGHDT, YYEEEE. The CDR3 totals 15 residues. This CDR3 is CASSSDGGDTGELFF. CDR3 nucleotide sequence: TGTGCCAGCAGCTCGGACGGGGGGGACACCGGGGAGCTGTTTTTT.

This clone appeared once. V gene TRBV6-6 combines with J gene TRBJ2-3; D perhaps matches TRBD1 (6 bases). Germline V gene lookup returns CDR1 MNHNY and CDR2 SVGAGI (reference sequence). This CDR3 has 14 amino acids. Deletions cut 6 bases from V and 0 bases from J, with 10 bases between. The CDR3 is CASSQQGSTDTQYF. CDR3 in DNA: TGTGCCAGCAGCCAACAGGGTAGCACAGATACGCAGTATTTT.

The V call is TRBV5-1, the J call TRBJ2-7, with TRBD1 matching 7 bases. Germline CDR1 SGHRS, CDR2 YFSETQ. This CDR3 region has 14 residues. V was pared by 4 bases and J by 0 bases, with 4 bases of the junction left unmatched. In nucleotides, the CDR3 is TGCGCCAGCAGCATGACAGGGAACTCCTACGAGCAGTACTTC. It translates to CASSMTGNSYEQYF. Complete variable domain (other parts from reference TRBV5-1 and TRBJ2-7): KAGVTQTPRYLIKTRGQQVTLSCSPISGHRSVSWYQQTPGQGLQFLFEYFSETQRNKGNFPGRFSGRQFSNSRSEMNVSTLELGDSALYLCASSMTGNSYEQYFGPGTRLTVT.

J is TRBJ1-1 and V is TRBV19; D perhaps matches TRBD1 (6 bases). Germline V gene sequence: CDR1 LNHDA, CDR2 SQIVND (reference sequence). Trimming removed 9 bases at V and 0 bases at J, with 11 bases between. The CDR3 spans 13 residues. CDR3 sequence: CASRDRMNTEAFF. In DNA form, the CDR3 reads TGTGCCAGCCGAGACAGGATGAACACTGAAGCTTTCTTT.

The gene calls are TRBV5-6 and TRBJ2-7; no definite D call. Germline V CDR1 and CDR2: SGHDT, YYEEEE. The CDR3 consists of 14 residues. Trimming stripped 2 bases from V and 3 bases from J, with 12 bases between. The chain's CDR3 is CASSFPSEDYEQYF. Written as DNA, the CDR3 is TGTGCCAGCAGCTTCCCGAGTGAGGACTACGAGCAGTACTTC.

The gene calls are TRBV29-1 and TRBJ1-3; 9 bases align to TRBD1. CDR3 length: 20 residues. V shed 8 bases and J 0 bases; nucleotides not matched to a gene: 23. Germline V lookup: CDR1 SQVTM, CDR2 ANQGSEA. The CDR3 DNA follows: TGCAGCAAAGATGGTGGGACAGGGAGGTGTGGGTACAACTCTGGAAACACCATATATTTT. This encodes CSKDGGTGRCGYNSGNTIYF.

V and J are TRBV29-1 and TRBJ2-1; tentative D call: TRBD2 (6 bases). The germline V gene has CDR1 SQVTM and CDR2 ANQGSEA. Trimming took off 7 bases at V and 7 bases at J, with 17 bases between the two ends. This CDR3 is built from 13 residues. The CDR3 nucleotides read TGCAGCGCCATGGTGCCTAGCGTGAATGAGCAGTTCTTC. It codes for CSAMVPSVNEQFF.

CDR3 residues: CASSYPGTSGGESYEQYF. The CDR3 nucleotides are TGTGCCAGCAGTTACCCTGGGACTAGCGGGGGGGAGTCCTACGAGCAGTACTTC. The genes are TRBV6-8 and TRBJ2-7; TRBD2 matches 16 bases. Germline CDR1 and CDR2: MNHGY and SAAAGT. The CDR3 length is 18 residues. Unmatched junction bases numbered 5, after V lost 2 bases and J lost 1 base.

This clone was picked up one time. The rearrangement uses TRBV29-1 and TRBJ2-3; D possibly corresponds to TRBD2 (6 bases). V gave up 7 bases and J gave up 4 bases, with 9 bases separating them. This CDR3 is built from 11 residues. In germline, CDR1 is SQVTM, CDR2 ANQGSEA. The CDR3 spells CSAEGPDTQYF. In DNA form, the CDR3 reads TGCAGCGCGGAGGGCCCAGATACGCAGTATTTT.

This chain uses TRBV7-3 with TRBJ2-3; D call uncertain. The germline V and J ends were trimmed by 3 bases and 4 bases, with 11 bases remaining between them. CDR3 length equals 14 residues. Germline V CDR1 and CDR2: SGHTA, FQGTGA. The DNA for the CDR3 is TGTGCCAGCAGCTTGGCAGGTGTGGCAGATACGCAGTATTTT. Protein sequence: CASSLAGVADTQYF.

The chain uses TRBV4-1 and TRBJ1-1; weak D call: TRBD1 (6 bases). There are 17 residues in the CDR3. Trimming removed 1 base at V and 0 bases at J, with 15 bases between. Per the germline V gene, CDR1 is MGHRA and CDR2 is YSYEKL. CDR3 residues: CASSQVQGKYMNTEAFF. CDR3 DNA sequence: TGCGCCAGCAGCCAAGTACAGGGAAAATATATGAACACTGAAGCTTTCTTT.

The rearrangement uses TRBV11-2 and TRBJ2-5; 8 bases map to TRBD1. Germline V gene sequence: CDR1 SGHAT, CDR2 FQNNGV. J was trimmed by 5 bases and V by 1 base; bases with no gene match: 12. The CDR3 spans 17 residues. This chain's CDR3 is CASSLGVGAGGRETQYF. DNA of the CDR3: TGTGCCAGCAGCTTAGGGGTGGGGGCAGGGGGCAGGGAGACCCAGTACTTC. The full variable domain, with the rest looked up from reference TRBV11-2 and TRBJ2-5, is EAGVAQSPRYKIIEKRQSVAFWCNPISGHATLYWYQQILGQGPKLLIQFQNNGVVDDSQLPKDRFSAERLKGVDSTLKIQPAKLEDSAVYLCASSLGVGAGGRETQYFGPGTRLLVL.

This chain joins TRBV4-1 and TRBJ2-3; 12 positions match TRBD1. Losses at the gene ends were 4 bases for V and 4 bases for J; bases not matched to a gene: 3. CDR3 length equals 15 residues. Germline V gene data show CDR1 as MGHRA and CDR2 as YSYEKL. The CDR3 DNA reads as TGCGCCAGCAGCCCGGGACAGGGGGCCTCAGATACGCAGTATTTT. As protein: CASSPGQGASDTQYF.

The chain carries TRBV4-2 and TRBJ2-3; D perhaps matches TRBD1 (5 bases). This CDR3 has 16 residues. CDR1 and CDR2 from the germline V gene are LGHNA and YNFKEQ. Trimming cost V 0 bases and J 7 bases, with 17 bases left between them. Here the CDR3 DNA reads TGTGCCAGCAGCCAAGAAGGGGTCCCCTCGTTCTATACGCAGTATTTT. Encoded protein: CASSQEGVPSFYTQYF.

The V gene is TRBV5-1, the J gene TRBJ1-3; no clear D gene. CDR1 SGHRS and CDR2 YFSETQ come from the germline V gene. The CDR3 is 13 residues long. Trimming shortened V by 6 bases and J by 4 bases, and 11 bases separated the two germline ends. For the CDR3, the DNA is TGCGCCAGCATAGCGACGGACGGAAACACCATATATTTT. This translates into CASIATDGNTIYF.

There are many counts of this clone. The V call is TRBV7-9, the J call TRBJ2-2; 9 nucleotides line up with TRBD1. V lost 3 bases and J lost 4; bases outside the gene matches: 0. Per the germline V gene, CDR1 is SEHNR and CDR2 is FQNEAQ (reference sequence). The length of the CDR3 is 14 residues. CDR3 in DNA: TGTGCCAGCAGCTTGGGACAGGGCACCGGGGAGCTGTTTTTT. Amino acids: CASSLGQGTGELFF.